Following are 9 T cell receptor beta chains from one sample sequenced in a study of patients and donors after allogeneic stem cell transplantation. TCRdb reanalysed the RT-PCR reads using MiXCR and keeps one entry per CDR3 protein. The data show around 150,000 distinct CDR3 sequences, with about two fifths seen just once and less than 60% held by the top ten. The source material was blood, either unsorted or a sorted T cell fraction (not recorded which). The receptors here all came from a human donor who was either an allogeneic HSCT recipient or a stem cell or donor lymphocyte infusion donor (not recorded which). It is not recorded whose cells these are; they may come from a transplant donor.

The V gene is TRBV7-2, the J gene TRBJ1-2; the match to TRBD1 covers 7 bases. J was trimmed by 5 bases and V by 1 base; bases with no gene match: 4. Germline V gene lookup returns CDR1 SGHTA and CDR2 FQGNSA. The CDR3 has 14 amino acids. The CDR3 is CASSLGTGRYGYTF. The CDR3 DNA reads as TGTGCCAGCAGCTTAGGGACAGGAAGGTATGGCTACACCTTC.

This clonotype was recorded many times. The V gene is TRBV27, the J gene TRBJ1-6, with 8 bases fitting TRBD1. Germline CDR1 and CDR2: MNHEY and SMNVEV (reference sequence). J was trimmed by 9 bases and V by 6 bases; bases with no gene match: 10. The CDR3 has 15 residues. Here the CDR3 reads CASRGDRMVGSPLHF. CDR3 in DNA: TGTGCCAGCAGGGGGGACAGGATGGTTGGTTCACCCCTCCACTTT.

The chain carries TRBV20-1 and TRBJ1-1; D remains ambiguous. V shed 5 bases and J shed 2 bases, with 6 bases lying between them. The CDR3 runs to 11 residues. Germline loops: CDR1 DFQATT, CDR2 SNEGSKA (reference sequence). The CDR3 DNA follows: TGCAGTGCTGACCCAAACACTGAAGCTTTCTTT. It is translated as CSADPNTEAFF.

This clonotype was found a few times. The rearrangement joins TRBV6-2 or TRBV6-3 to TRBJ2-7; 9 nucleotides match TRBD1. Trimming at V came to 4 bases and at J to 11 bases, leaving 9 bases not matched to a gene. Germline assignment: CDR1 MNHEY and CDR2 SVGEGT. This CDR3 contains 13 residues. The CDR3 DNA sequence: TGTGCCAGCAGTTCCGGGACAGGGTCGGGCAAGTACTTC. Residues: CASSSGTGSGKYF.

This clonotype was detected only a few times. The rearrangement uses TRBV20-1 and TRBJ1-2; D gene ambiguous. Trimming shortened V by 0 bases and J by 7 bases, and 12 bases separated the two germline ends. The CDR3 runs to 13 residues. Germline values: CDR1 DFQATT, CDR2 SNEGSKA (reference sequence). The CDR3 coding sequence is TGCAGTGCTAGAGAAGCGGTTTCGGGTGGCTACACCTTC. Its translation is CSAREAVSGGYTF.

This chain links TRBV4-3 with TRBJ2-3, with D possibly matching TRBD2 (5 bases). V lost 0 bases to trimming and J lost 2 bases, with 15 bases between them. CDR1 LGHNA and CDR2 YSLEER come from the germline V gene. The CDR3 contains 17 residues. The CDR3 sequence is CASSQDGGDSYTDTQYF. The CDR3 DNA reads TGCGCCAGCAGCCAAGATGGAGGAGACTCCTACACAGATACGCAGTATTTT.

This clonotype was seen a few times. The chain recombines TRBV7-2 with TRBJ1-1; 10 bases are a match to TRBD1. Germline CDR1 is SGHTA and CDR2 is FQGNSA. The CDR3 covers 17 residues. J was trimmed by 0 bases and V by 2 bases; bases with no gene match: 6. In DNA, the CDR3 is TGTGCCAGCAGCTTATATTGGACAGGGGGAATGAACACTGAAGCTTTCTTT. It translates to CASSLYWTGGMNTEAFF.

The chain links TRBV3-1 to TRBJ1-5; TRBD1 aligns across 8 bases. The V gene end was trimmed by 5 bases and the J gene end by 0 bases; junction bases not matched to a gene: 3. Germline CDR1 LGHDT, CDR2 YNNKEL (reference sequence). The length of the CDR3 is 15 residues. The CDR3 here is CASSGTGHSNQPQHF. CDR3 bases: TGTGCCAGCAGCGGGACAGGCCATAGCAATCAGCCCCAGCATTTT.

The chain joins TRBV5-8 to TRBJ1-4; 7 bases align to TRBD1. Losses at the gene ends were 1 base for V and 6 bases for J; bases not matched to a gene: 6. This CDR3 is 15 amino acids long. Germline values: CDR1 SGHTS, CDR2 YDEGEE. CDR3 in DNA: TGTGCCAGCAGCTTGTCCGCAGGGGGAGATGAAAAACTGTTTTTT. Encoded protein: CASSLSAGGDEKLFF.